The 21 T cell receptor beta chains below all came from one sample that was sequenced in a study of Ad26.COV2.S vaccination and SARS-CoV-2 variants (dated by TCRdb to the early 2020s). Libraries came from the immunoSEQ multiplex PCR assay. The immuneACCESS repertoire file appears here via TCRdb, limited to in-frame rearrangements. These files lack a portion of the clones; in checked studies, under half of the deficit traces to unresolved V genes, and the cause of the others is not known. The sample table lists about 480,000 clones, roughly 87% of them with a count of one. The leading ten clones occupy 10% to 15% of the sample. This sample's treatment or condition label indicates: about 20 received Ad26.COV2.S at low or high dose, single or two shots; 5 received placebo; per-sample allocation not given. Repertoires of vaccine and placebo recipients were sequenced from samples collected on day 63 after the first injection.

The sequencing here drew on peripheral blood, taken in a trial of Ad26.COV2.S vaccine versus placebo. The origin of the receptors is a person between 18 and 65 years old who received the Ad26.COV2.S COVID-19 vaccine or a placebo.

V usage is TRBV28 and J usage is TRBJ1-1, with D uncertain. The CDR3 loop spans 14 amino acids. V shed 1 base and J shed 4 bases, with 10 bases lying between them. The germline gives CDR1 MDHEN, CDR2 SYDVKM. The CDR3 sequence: CASSLSILGTEAFF. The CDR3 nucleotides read TGTGCCAGCAGTTTATCTATCCTCGGCACTGAAGCTTTCTTT.

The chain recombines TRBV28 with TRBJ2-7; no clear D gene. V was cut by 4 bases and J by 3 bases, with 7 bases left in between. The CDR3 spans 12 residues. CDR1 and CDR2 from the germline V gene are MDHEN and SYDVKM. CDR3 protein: CASSSYLYEQYF. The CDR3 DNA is TGTGCCAGCAGTTCCTACCTCTACGAGCAGTACTTC.

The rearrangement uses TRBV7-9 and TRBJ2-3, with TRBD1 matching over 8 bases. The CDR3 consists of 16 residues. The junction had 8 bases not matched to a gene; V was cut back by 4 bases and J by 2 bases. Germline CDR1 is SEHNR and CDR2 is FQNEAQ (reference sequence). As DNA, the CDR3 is TGTGCCAGCAGCTACCAACAGGGGGGCCCCACAGATACGCAGTATTTT. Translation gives CASSYQQGGPTDTQYF.

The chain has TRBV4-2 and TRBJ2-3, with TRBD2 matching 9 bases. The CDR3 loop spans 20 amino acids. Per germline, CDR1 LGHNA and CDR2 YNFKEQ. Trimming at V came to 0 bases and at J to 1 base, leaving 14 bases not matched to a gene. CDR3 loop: CASSQERAGGLHLGTDTQYF. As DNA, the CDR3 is TGTGCCAGCAGCCAAGAGAGGGCGGGAGGGCTCCACTTGGGCACAGATACGCAGTATTTT.

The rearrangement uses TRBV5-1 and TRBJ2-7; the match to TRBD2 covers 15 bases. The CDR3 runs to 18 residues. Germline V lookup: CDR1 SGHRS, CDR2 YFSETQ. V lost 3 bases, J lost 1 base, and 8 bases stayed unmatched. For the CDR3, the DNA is TGCGCCAGCAGCTCCCGGGGGGGACTAGCGGGAGGTTCCTACGAGCAGTACTTC. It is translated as CASSSRGGLAGGSYEQYF.

CDR3 coding DNA: TGTGCCAGCAGTAAATCCCTTGGACGGGTTGGGGAGACCCAGTACTTC. Residues: CASSKSLGRVGETQYF. This chain joins TRBV2 and TRBJ2-5, with no clear D. V was trimmed by 5 bases and J by 5 bases, leaving 21 bases between them. The CDR3 is 16 amino acids. The germline CDR1 and CDR2 sequences are SNHLY and FYNNEI.

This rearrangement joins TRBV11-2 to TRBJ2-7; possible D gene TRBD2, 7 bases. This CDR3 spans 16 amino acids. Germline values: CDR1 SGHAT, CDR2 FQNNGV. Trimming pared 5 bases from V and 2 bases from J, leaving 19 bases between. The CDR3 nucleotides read TGTGCCAGCAGCCTGGGGGGGGGCAGAACCCCCTACGAGCAGTACTTC. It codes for CASSLGGGRTPYEQYF.

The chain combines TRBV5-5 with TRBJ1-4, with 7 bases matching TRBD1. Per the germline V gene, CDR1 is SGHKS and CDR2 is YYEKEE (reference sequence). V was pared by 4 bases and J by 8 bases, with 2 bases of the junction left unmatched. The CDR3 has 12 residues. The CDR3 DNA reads TGTGCCAGCAGCCCACAGGGGGAAAAACTGTTTTTT. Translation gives CASSPQGEKLFF.

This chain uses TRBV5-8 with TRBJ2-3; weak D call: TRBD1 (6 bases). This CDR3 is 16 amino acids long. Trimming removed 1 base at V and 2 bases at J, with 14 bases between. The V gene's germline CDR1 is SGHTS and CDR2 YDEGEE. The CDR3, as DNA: TGTGCCAGCAGCTTGATTGGGGCAGGGGCCACAGATACGCAGTATTTT. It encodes CASSLIGAGATDTQYF.

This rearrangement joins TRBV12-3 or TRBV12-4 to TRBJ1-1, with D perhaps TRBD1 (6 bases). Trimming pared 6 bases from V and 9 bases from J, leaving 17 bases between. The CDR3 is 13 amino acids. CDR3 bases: TGTGCCAGCAGCGTACGGGGGGCTAGCCAAGCTTTCTTT. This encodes CASSVRGASQAFF.

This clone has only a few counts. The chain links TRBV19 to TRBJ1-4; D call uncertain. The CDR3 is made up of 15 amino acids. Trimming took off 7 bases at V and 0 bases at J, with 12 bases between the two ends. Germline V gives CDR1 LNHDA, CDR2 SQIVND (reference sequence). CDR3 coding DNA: TGTGCCAGTACTCACCGGGCCGCAACTAATGAAAAACTGTTTTTT. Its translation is CASTHRAATNEKLFF.

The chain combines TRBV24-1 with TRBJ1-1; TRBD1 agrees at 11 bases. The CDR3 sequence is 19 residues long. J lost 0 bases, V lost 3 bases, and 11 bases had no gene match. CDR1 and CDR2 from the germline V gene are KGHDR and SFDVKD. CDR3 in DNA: TGTGCCACCAGTGATCAAAGAGGGACAGGGGGGGACGTGAACACTGAAGCTTTCTTT. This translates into CATSDQRGTGGDVNTEAFF.

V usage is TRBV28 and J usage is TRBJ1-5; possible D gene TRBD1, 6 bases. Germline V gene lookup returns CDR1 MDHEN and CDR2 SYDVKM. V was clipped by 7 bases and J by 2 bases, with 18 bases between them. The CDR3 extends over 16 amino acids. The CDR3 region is CASTWGGRRGNQPQHF. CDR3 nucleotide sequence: TGTGCCAGCACCTGGGGGGGGCGACGGGGCAATCAGCCCCAGCATTTT.

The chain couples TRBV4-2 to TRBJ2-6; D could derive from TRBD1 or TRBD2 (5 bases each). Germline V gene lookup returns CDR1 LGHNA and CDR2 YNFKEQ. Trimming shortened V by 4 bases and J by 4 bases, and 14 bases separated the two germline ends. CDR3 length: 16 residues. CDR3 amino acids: CASSRARGSGANVLTF. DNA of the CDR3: TGTGCCAGCAGCCGAGCACGGGGCTCCGGGGCCAACGTCCTGACTTTC.

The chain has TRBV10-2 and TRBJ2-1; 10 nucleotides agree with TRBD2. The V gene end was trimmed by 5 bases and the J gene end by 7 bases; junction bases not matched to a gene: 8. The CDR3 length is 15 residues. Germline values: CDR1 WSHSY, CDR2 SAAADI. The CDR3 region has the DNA TGCGCCAGCAGTCTAGCGGGAGTGTCAGGTAATGAGCAGTTCTTC. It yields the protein CASSLAGVSGNEQFF.

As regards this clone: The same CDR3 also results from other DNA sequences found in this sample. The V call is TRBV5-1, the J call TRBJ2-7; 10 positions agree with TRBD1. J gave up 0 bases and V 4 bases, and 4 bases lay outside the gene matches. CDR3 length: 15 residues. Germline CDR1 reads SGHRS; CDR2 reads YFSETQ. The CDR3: CASSPRTGGSYEQYF. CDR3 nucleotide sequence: TGCGCCAGCAGCCCAAGGACAGGGGGCTCCTACGAGCAGTACTTC. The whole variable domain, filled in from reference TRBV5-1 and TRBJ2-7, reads KAGVTQTPRYLIKTRGQQVTLSCSPISGHRSVSWYQQTPGQGLQFLFEYFSETQRNKGNFPGRFSGRQFSNSRSEMNVSTLELGDSALYLCASSPRTGGSYEQYFGPGTRLTVT.

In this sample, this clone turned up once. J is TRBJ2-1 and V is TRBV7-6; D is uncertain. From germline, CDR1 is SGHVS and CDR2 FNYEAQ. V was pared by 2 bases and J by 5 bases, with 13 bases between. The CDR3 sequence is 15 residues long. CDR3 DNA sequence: TGTGCCAGCAGCTTAACGCTAGTTAGTAACAATGAGCAGTTCTTC. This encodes CASSLTLVSNNEQFF.

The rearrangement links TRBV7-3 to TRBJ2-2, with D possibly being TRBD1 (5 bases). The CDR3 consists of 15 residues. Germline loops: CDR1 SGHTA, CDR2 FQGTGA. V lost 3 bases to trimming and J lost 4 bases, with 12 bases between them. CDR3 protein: CASSFGQGSTGELFF. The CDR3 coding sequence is TGTGCCAGCAGCTTCGGGCAGGGAAGCACCGGGGAGCTGTTTTTT. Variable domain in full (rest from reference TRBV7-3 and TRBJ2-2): GAGVSQTPSNKVTEKGKYVELRCDPISGHTALYWYRQSLGQGPEFLIYFQGTGAADDSGLPNDRFFAVRPEGSVSTLKIQRTERGDSAVYLCASSFGQGSTGELFFGEGSRLTVL.

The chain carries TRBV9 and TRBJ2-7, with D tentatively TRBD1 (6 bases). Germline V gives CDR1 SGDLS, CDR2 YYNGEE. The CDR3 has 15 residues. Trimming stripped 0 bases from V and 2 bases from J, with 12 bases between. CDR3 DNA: TGTGCCAGCAGCGTAGCTACAGGGATCACCTACGAGCAGTACTTC. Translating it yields CASSVATGITYEQYF.

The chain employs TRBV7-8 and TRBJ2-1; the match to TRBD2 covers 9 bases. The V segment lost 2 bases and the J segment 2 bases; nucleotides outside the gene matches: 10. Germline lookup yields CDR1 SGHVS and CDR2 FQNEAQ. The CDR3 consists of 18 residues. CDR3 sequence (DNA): TGTGCCAGCAGCTTAAGGCGGCTGAGCGGGAGGACCTACAATGAGCAGTTCTTC. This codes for CASSLRRLSGRTYNEQFF.

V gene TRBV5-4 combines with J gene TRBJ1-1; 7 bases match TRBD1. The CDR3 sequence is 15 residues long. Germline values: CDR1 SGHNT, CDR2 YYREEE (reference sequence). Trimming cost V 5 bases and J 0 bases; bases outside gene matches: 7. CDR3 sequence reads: CASSQLGQMNTEAFF. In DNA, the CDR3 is TGTGCCAGCAGTCAACTGGGACAGATGAACACTGAAGCTTTCTTT.